The rows below give T cell receptor beta chains drawn from one sample of a study of blood T cell repertoires in COVID-19. Generated by immunoSEQ multiplex PCR, the TCRdb table keeps only in-frame clones and is missing some. The table shows fewer than 250,000 clones, with roughly nine tenths occurring only once. Sequencing used peripheral blood. The receptors shown here come from a woman aged 60-75 years who had recovered from COVID-19. CDR3s leave out the opening cysteine and the closing phenylalanine or tryptophan. Clone size appears in some rows only: once, few, many, or a class for an expanded clone.

CDR3: AWSVRSGNTGELF
V: TRBV30
size: few

CDR3: ATSDSTGTGFGNTIY
V: TRBV24-1
size: NA

CDR3: ASTTQAGGPGELF
V: TRBV19
size: NA

CDR3: ASSSAVQPQH
V: TRBV6-2/TRBV6-3
size: few

CDR3: ASSRTGTGGSGNTIY
V: TRBV5-1
size: NA

CDR3: SVWAGRNQPQH
V: TRBV29-1
size: NA

CDR3: ASSTLDRGETQY
V: TRBV9
size: NA

CDR3: ASSLLPGTRYEQY
V: TRBV27
size: NA

CDR3: ASSPPQAGANVLT
V: TRBV18
size: NA

CDR3: ASSLRTGNTGELF
V: TRBV7-3
size: NA

CDR3: ASKQGGRGPSYEQY
V: TRBV4-2
size: NA

CDR3: ASSLVGEAAETQY
V: TRBV13
size: NA

CDR3: ASSLWDRVSYEQF
V: TRBV7-6
size: NA

CDR3: ASSYLTGGGGNQPQH
V: TRBV6-2/TRBV6-3
size: NA